The 8 T cell receptor beta chains below come from one sample, sequenced in a study of chronic HIV infection and antiretroviral therapy. MiXCR, run by TCRdb on the 5' RACE reads, gives a single entry per CDR3 protein. The sample comprises tens of thousands of distinct CDR3 sequences, about 8.9% of which are singletons, and 2.9% rests with the top ten. The sequencing sample was made of peripheral blood. The receptors derive from an adult who had HIV and had not received antiretroviral therapy, or was an uninfected healthy control (not recorded which).

This clonotype was observed many times. V and J are TRBV9 and TRBJ2-5, with 8 positions matching TRBD2. The V gene's germline CDR1 is SGDLS and CDR2 YYNGEE. J gave up 5 bases and V 3 bases, and 6 bases lay outside the gene matches. The CDR3 contains 14 residues. CDR3 amino acids: CASSEGLGRETQYF. In nucleotides, the CDR3 is TGTGCCAGCAGCGAGGGACTAGGGCGGGAGACCCAGTACTTC.

This clonotype has a count of ten or more. The CDR3 region has the DNA TGTGCCACCAGTGATCCACAGGGGAAGGTTGATGAGCAGTTCTTC. Its translation is CATSDPQGKVDEQFF. The chain is built from TRBV24-1 and TRBJ2-1; 7 bases align to TRBD1. CDR1 is KGHDR, CDR2 SFDVKD, per germline. V lost 3 bases to trimming and J lost 8 bases; unmatched junction nucleotides: 9. The CDR3 spans 15 residues.

This chain uses TRBV20-1 with TRBJ2-1; 8 nucleotides match TRBD2. The trim removed 6 bases at V and 7 bases at J, leaving 11 bases unmatched. Germline V gene sequence: CDR1 DFQATT, CDR2 SNEGSKA (reference sequence). The CDR3 totals 14 residues. CDR3 DNA sequence: TGCAGTGCCACTGGTCTAGCGGGTATTAATGAGCAGTTCTTC. Its translation: CSATGLAGINEQFF.

This clonotype was recorded at least ten times. This chain links TRBV6-5 with TRBJ2-3; D possibly corresponds to TRBD2 (6 bases). The ends were cut back, 4 bases at V and 5 bases at J, with 19 bases in the middle. The V gene's germline CDR1 is MNHEY and CDR2 SVGAGI. The CDR3 has 16 residues. The CDR3 DNA sequence: TGTGCCAGCAGTTGGTCCGCGGGGAACTATAGAGATACGCAGTATTTT. It codes for CASSWSAGNYRDTQYF.

In this sample, this clonotype turned up many times. The conserved phenylalanine or tryptophan is not found at the CDR3 terminus, so this likely reflects a read error. No DNA is shown, since the ends of the CDR3 on it are uncertain; the CDR3 is the one TCRdb lists. The chain uses TRBV7-2 and TRBJ1-1; the table calls TRBD1, which could not be checked here. Germline CDR1 SGHTA, CDR2 FQGNSA. 9 amino acids form the CDR3, both terminal residues included. CDR3 residues: CASSSQKMS.

V usage is TRBV11-3 and J usage is TRBJ2-3; 8 bases fit TRBD2. The ends lost 5 bases at V and 4 bases at J; junction bases unmatched: 8. Per germline, CDR1 SGHNT and CDR2 YENEEA. There are 15 residues in the CDR3. DNA for the CDR3: TGTGCCAGCAGCAACGGACTAGCAGTTGCAGATACGCAGTATTTT. Protein: CASSNGLAVADTQYF.

There are a few counts of this clonotype. The chain has TRBV29-1 and TRBJ1-2; D gene unclear. The CDR3 contains 12 residues. Per germline, CDR1 SQVTM and CDR2 ANQGSEA. Deletions cut 7 bases from V and 7 bases from J, with 16 bases between. The CDR3 spells CSGVEGFGGYTF. CDR3 nucleotide sequence: TGCAGCGGGGTAGAAGGGTTTGGTGGCTACACCTTC.

The table lists this clonotype with many counts. V and J are TRBV2 and TRBJ2-1; D is uncertain. Per the germline V gene, CDR1 is SNHLY and CDR2 is FYNNEI. This CDR3 region has 13 residues. Trimming removed 6 bases at V and 8 bases at J, with 14 bases between. In DNA form, the CDR3 reads TGTGCCAGCAGAGGAGACAATAGGGATGAGCAGTTCTTC. Protein product: CASRGDNRDEQFF.